Detailed here is one TCR beta chain. These data belong to a study of cytomegalovirus exposure and HLA in healthy donors. The protocol was immunoSEQ multiplex PCR, while the TCRdb copy is restricted to in-frame clones and leaves out a portion. The sample carries roughly 100,000 clones, 85% to 90% recorded once. The sequence was obtained from a woman aged 18-29 years in good health and CMV-seropositive. The specimen sequenced was PBMCs.

CDR3 coding DNA: TGTGCCAGCGTCTGGACTAGCGGCCCAAGGCACTTC. Its translation is CASVWTSGPRHF. V and J are TRBV21-1 and TRBJ2-7; TRBD2 is taken as the D call from the table, unchecked against the DNA. TRBV21-1 is designated a pseudogene. This CDR3 has 12 residues.